This TCR beta chain was recovered during a study of T cells in Graves' hyperthyroidism and ophthalmopathy. Deletions cut 5 bases from V and 7 bases from J, with 21 bases between. The CDR3 is 15 residues long. Germline assignment: CDR1 PRHDT and CDR2 FYEKMQ (reference sequence). The source material, RNA transcripts, was used to amplify TCR beta CDR3 regions. Using the HTBI primer set, a first-round RT-PCR was run on the TCR CDR3. In TCRdb, the multiplex PCR reads were re-called with MiXCR into one record per CDR3 protein. This table holds approximately 640,000 distinct CDR3 sequences, about 17% found once. Points from the study as a whole: Ophthalmopathy stood apart from stable hyperthyroidism in a 13 V-J model.

With respect to this clonotype: Its antigen remains unknown.

What was sequenced was blood. The chain has TRBV13 and TRBJ2-7, with D perhaps TRBD2 (6 bases). The sequence came from a woman in her 30s with Graves' hyperthyroidism. The CDR3 region is CASSPRRGGWQEQYF. As DNA, the CDR3 is TGTGCCAGCAGCCCACGGAGGGGCGGGTGGCAAGAGCAGTACTTC.